The 2 T cell receptor beta chains below come from one sample, sequenced in a study of T cell responses to AZD1222 COVID-19 vaccine. Using immunoSEQ multiplex PCR, the repertoire was profiled, and TCRdb retains in-frame clones only, with some absent. The table lists about 89,000 clones, 70% to 90% of them singletons. Material: peripheral blood, obtained 28 days after the second AZD1222 dose. These receptors were collected from an adult who received the AZD1222 COVID-19 vaccine.

V and J are TRBV28 and TRBJ2-7; no firm D call. V lost 2 bases and J lost 3, with 2 bases in between. The CDR3 has 11 amino acids. Germline loops: CDR1 MDHEN, CDR2 SYDVKM. The CDR3 sequence: CASSLNYEQYF. In nucleotides, the CDR3 is TGTGCCAGCAGTTTAAACTACGAGCAGTACTTC.

J is TRBJ2-7 and V is TRBV3-1 (or the pseudogene TRBV3-2); perhaps TRBD1 as D (6 bases). The CDR3 is made up of 15 amino acids. V lost 1 base, J lost 3 bases, and 13 bases lay in between. From germline, CDR1 is LGHDT and CDR2 YNNKEL (reference sequence). CDR3 DNA sequence: TGTGCCAGCAGCCAAGGGGTGCAGGGGTACTACGAGCAGTACTTC. Protein product: CASSQGVQGYYEQYF.